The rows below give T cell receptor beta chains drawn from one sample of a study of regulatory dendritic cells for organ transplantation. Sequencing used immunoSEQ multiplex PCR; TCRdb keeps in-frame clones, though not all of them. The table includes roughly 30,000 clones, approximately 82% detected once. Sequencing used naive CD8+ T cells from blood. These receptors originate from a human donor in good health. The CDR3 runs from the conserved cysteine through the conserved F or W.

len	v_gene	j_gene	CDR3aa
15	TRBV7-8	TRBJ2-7	CASRGSGLAKNEQYF
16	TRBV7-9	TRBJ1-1	CASAKLQGPWDTEAFF
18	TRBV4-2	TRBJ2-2	CASEPLSTSGYYTGELFF
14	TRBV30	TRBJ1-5	CAPSGTGSNQPQHF
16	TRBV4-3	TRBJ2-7	CASSQEAGRGYYEQYF
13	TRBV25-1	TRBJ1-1	CASSEGLNTEAFF
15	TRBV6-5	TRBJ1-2	CASRLGTGTNYGYTF
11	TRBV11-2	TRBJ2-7	CASSSALSAYF
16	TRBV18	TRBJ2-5	CASSPPEQVSQETQYF
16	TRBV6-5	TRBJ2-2	CASSFRGAANTGELFF
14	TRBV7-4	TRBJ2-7	CASRTSGLAYEQYF
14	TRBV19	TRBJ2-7	CASSILAEGHEQYF
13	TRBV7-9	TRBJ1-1	CASSSTLNTEAFF
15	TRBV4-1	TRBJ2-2	CASSQEYAFTGELFF
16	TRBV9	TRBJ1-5	CASSVGVDRGNQPQHF
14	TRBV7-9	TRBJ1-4	CASSWPTGDEKLFF
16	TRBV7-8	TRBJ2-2	CASSSGLADLTGELFF